The 24 T cell receptor beta chains below come from one sample, sequenced in a study of memory CD4+ T cells and cytomegalovirus serostatus. Single viable CD3+CD4+CD8-CD45RO+ cells were sorted as the memory CD4+ T cells. Produced via immunoSEQ multiplex PCR; TCRdb's table is partial and in-frame only. The table lists about 60,000 clones, roughly 80% of them singletons. Sequencing was performed on memory CD4+ T cells from blood. The receptors shown here come from an adult in good health and CMV-seronegative.

The chain is built from TRBV7-2 and TRBJ1-3; 9 nucleotides match TRBD1. There are 18 residues in the CDR3. V shed 1 base, J shed 1 base, and the junction held 8 bases outside the gene matches. Germline V lookup: CDR1 SGHTA, CDR2 FQGNSA. The CDR3 sequence: CASSLERGDRGSGNTIYF. CDR3 DNA sequence: TGTGCCAGCAGCTTAGAAAGGGGAGACAGGGGGTCTGGAAACACCATATATTTT.

The genes are TRBV15 and TRBJ1-5; D is unclear. Per the germline V gene, CDR1 is LNHNV and CDR2 is YYDKDF (reference sequence). The CDR3 consists of 12 residues. With 2 bases removed from V and 9 bases from J, the gap between germline ends came to 8 bases. In DNA, the CDR3 is TGTGCCACCAGCAGACCCGATTCGCCCCAGCATTTT. Amino acids: CATSRPDSPQHF.

The chain recombines TRBV18 with TRBJ2-7; TRBD1 matches at 11 bases. Per the germline V gene, CDR1 is KGHSH and CDR2 is LQKENI. V dropped 6 bases and J dropped 4; count of bases not matched to a gene: 5. The CDR3 loop spans 14 amino acids. The CDR3 loop is CASSQGTGGYEQYF. CDR3 nucleotide sequence: TGTGCCAGCTCCCAGGGGACAGGGGGTTACGAGCAGTACTTC. Supplemented by reference TRBV18 and TRBJ2-7, the full variable domain reads NAGVMQNPRHLVRRRGQEARLRCSPMKGHSHVYWYRQLPEEGLKFMVYLQKENIIDESGMPKERFSAEFPKEGPSILRIQQVVRGDSAAYFCASSQGTGGYEQYFGPGTRLTVT.

The rearrangement uses TRBV19 and TRBJ2-2; 13 nucleotides match TRBD2. The CDR3 contains 16 residues. Germline loops: CDR1 LNHDA, CDR2 SQIVND (reference sequence). V was clipped by 3 bases and J by 7 bases; unmatched bases: 5. CDR3 loop: CASSIGGLAGVGELFF. For the CDR3, the DNA is TGTGCCAGTAGTATTGGCGGACTAGCGGGAGTCGGGGAGCTGTTTTTT.

The gene calls are TRBV7-3 and TRBJ2-3; 12 bases map to TRBD2. V lost 2 bases and J lost 3; bases outside the gene matches: 0. There are 15 residues in the CDR3. Germline CDR1 is SGHTA and CDR2 is FQGTGA. CDR3: CASSLGLAGTDTQYF. CDR3 nucleotides: TGTGCCAGCAGCTTAGGACTAGCGGGAACAGATACGCAGTATTTT.

This clone has more than one count but fewer than ten. The chain is built from TRBV6-1 and TRBJ2-7; the D is unclear. The germline V gene has CDR1 MNHNS and CDR2 SASEGT. The CDR3 is made up of 16 amino acids. Trimming removed 1 base from V and 2 bases from J, with 15 bases in between. The chain's CDR3 is CASSEDFVTPTYEQYF. For the CDR3, the DNA is TGTGCCAGCAGTGAAGATTTCGTGACACCTACCTACGAGCAGTACTTC.

The V and J genes are TRBV30 and TRBJ2-5; 9 positions match TRBD2. Germline assignment: CDR1 GTSNPN and CDR2 SVGIG (reference sequence). Trimming took 3 bases from V and 4 from J; bases not matched to a gene: 9. This CDR3 has 15 residues. The CDR3 sequence: CAWRSRLAVGETQYF. CDR3 sequence (DNA): TGTGCCTGGAGGTCTAGACTAGCGGTGGGAGAGACCCAGTACTTC.

The rearrangement joins TRBV5-1 to TRBJ2-1; the match to TRBD1 covers 10 bases. Losses at the gene ends were 7 bases for V and 9 bases for J; bases not matched to a gene: 7. Germline assignment: CDR1 SGHRS and CDR2 YFSETQ. The CDR3 spans 13 residues. The DNA for the CDR3 is TGCGCCAGCTCTAGGGACAGGGGTACTGAGCAGTTCTTC. As protein: CASSRDRGTEQFF.

A note on this clone: Without the conserved terminal phenylalanine or tryptophan, this CDR3 likely stems from a read error. The chain employs TRBV5-1 and TRBJ2-7; TRBD1 might be the D (6 bases). This CDR3 is built from 13 residues. Trimming removed 4 bases at V and 5 bases at J, with 13 bases between. CDR1 is SGHRS and CDR2 is YFSETQ in the germline V gene. The CDR3 region has the DNA TGCGCCAGCAGCCTACAGGGAAGCCACGAGCAGTACCTC. This codes for CASSLQGSHEQYL.

This clone was seen more than once but under ten times. The rearrangement links TRBV5-1 to TRBJ1-2; maybe TRBD1 (6 bases). The CDR3 is made up of 13 amino acids. Germline V gene lookup returns CDR1 SGHRS and CDR2 YFSETQ. V gave up 4 bases and J gave up 2 bases, with 9 bases separating them. The CDR3 loop is CASSVDRNYGYTF. The CDR3 DNA is TGCGCCAGCAGCGTGGACAGAAACTATGGCTACACCTTC.

The J gene is TRBJ1-3, the V gene TRBV15; D not resolved. This CDR3 has 15 residues. Per the germline V gene, CDR1 is LNHNV and CDR2 is YYDKDF (reference sequence). Trimming stripped 0 bases from V and 0 bases from J, with 6 bases between. In DNA, the CDR3 is TGTGCCACCAGCAGAGATACAGCCTCTGGAAACACCATATATTTT. It translates to CATSRDTASGNTIYF. The full variable domain, its missing parts supplied by reference TRBV15 and TRBJ1-3, is DAMVIQNPRYQVTQFGKPVTLSCSQTLNHNVMYWYQQKSSQAPKLLFHYYDKDFNNEADTPDNFQSRRPNTSFCFLDIRSPGLGDTAMYLCATSRDTASGNTIYFGEGSWLTVV.

The V and J genes are TRBV28 and TRBJ1-2, with TRBD1 as a possible D gene (5 bases). CDR1 and CDR2 from the germline V gene are MDHEN and SYDVKM. V was clipped by 5 bases and J by 1 base, with 17 bases between them. This CDR3 has 16 amino acids. In DNA form, the CDR3 reads TGTGCCAGCAGTCCGGGGACGGATTGGAGTAACTATGGCTACACCTTC. This gives the protein CASSPGTDWSNYGYTF.

V is TRBV21-1 and J is TRBJ1-5. TRBV21-1 represents a pseudogene. There are 14 residues in the CDR3. CDR3 nucleotides: TGTGCCAGCAGCCCCGTCGAAGGCAATCAGCCCCAGCATTTT. Translated: CASSPVEGNQPQHF.

This chain connects TRBV13 to TRBJ2-5; TRBD1 aligns across 7 bases. Germline values: CDR1 PRHDT, CDR2 FYEKMQ (reference sequence). The CDR3 sequence is 15 residues long. With V trimmed by 1 base and J by 5 bases, 7 bases remained unmatched. CDR3 region: CASSLARGRGETQYF. As DNA, the CDR3 is TGTGCCAGCAGCTTAGCCAGGGGGAGAGGGGAGACCCAGTACTTC.

This chain joins TRBV5-1 and TRBJ1-2; D gene unclear. The CDR3 has 14 residues. V lost 0 bases, J lost 8 bases, and 14 bases lay in between. CDR1 is SGHRS, CDR2 YFSETQ, per germline. CDR3 coding DNA: TGCGCCAGCAGCTTGGCTGGGAGGGAATACGGCTACACCTTC. It translates to CASSLAGREYGYTF.

CDR3 DNA: TGTGCCAGCTCAGACGGCTCCTACGAGCAGTACTTC. It yields the protein CASSDGSYEQYF. The chain is built from TRBV18 and TRBJ2-7; the D is unclear. Germline V gives CDR1 KGHSH, CDR2 LQKENI. The CDR3 is made up of 12 amino acids. V was shortened by 5 bases and J by 0 bases, with 5 bases between the two germline ends.

This chain uses TRBV6-5 with TRBJ2-4; possible D gene TRBD2, 7 bases. The CDR3 spans 15 residues. Between the trimmed V and J ends, which lost 7 bases and 5 bases, there was a span of 18 bases. Germline V gene sequence: CDR1 MNHEY, CDR2 SVGAGI. CDR3 nucleotides: TGTGCCAGCACGGCGGCAAGGGGGGGGCAAAACATTCAGTACTTC. This sequence encodes CASTAARGGQNIQYF.

The V gene is TRBV10-3, the J gene TRBJ1-5; TRBD1 matches at 9 bases. The germline CDR1 and CDR2 sequences are ENHRY and SYGVKD. This CDR3 is built from 18 residues. With V trimmed by 3 bases and J by 2 bases, 11 bases remained unmatched. The CDR3 spells CAISDGTGSLGGNQPQHF. The CDR3 DNA sequence: TGTGCCATCAGTGATGGGACAGGGTCTCTTGGAGGCAATCAGCCCCAGCATTTT.

V usage is TRBV14 and J usage is TRBJ1-5; the match to TRBD1 covers 7 bases. Germline CDR1 is SGHDN and CDR2 is FVKESK. The V gene end was trimmed by 2 bases and the J gene end by 4 bases; junction bases not matched to a gene: 2. The CDR3 totals 14 residues. CDR3 loop: CASSQWDRNQPQHF. Written as DNA, the CDR3 is TGTGCCAGCAGCCAATGGGACAGAAATCAGCCCCAGCATTTT.

This clone was counted a single time. The V call is TRBV19, the J call TRBJ2-3; 7 nucleotides align to TRBD2. The V gene's germline CDR1 is LNHDA and CDR2 SQIVND (reference sequence). This CDR3 has 16 residues. The V segment lost 4 bases and the J segment 3 bases; nucleotides outside the gene matches: 10. The CDR3: CASSTHGLVRTDTQYF. As DNA, the CDR3 is TGTGCCAGTAGTACACACGGACTAGTAAGGACAGATACGCAGTATTTT.

The chain links TRBV18 to TRBJ2-3; unclear D gene. Germline loops: CDR1 KGHSH, CDR2 LQKENI. V gave up 1 base and J gave up 4 bases, with 6 bases separating them. CDR3 length equals 13 residues. The CDR3 sequence: CASSPQIADTQYF. In DNA form, the CDR3 reads TGTGCCAGCTCACCACAGATCGCAGATACGCAGTATTTT.

The chain employs TRBV5-6 and TRBJ2-3, with 9 bases identical to TRBD2. This CDR3 has 16 amino acids. Germline CDR1 is SGHDT and CDR2 is YYEEEE. The trim removed 1 base at V and 3 bases at J, leaving 6 bases unmatched. The CDR3 loop is CASSLWVAGETDTQYF. The CDR3 region has the DNA TGTGCCAGCAGCTTGTGGGTAGCGGGGGAGACAGATACGCAGTATTTT.

On this clone: A junction end diverges from the germline sequence, so it may reflect a read error. The chain couples TRBV6-5 to TRBJ2-1; no reliable D call. This CDR3 comprises 12 residues. The germline V gene encodes CDR1 MNHEY and CDR2 SVGAGI. The CDR3 is CASSYSLAAWLF. The CDR3 DNA sequence: TGTGCCAGCAGTTACTCCTTGGCAGCATGGCTCTTC.

This clone appeared a few times. The DNA for the CDR3 is TGTGCCAGCAGGCTGGACAGTGCTGGGGCCAACGTCCTGACTTTC. Protein product: CASRLDSAGANVLTF. This chain uses TRBV27 with TRBJ2-6; D might be TRBD1 (6 bases). The germline CDR1 and CDR2 sequences are MNHEY and SMNVEV (reference sequence). Deletions cut 6 bases from V and 2 bases from J, with 11 bases between. CDR3 length equals 15 residues.